A selection of T cell receptor beta chains follows, all from one sample in a study of T cell responses to AZD1222 COVID-19 vaccine. Only in-frame clones appear in the TCRdb table, and some are missing; sequencing was by immunoSEQ multiplex PCR. The sample includes around 140,000 clones, around 90% of them seen just once. The starting material was peripheral blood, obtained on day 0 of AZD1222 vaccination. Receptors originate from an adult in good health. Both conserved end residues are part of each CDR3. The order of the fields is clone size, D gene, V gene, J gene, CDR3 protein, CDR3 DNA. D genes are given only for firm matches. Size tells how often a clone was seen (once, few, many) or the class of an expanded clone, and some rows leave it out.

.,TRBD1,TRBV6-5,TRBJ1-1,CASRRTGGSAFF,TGTGCCAGCAGGCGGACAGGGGGCTCGGCTTTCTTT
.,.,TRBV3-1/TRBV3-2,TRBJ2-1,CASSGVSDEQFF,TGTGCCAGCAGCGGAGTCTCGGATGAGCAGTTCTTC
.,.,TRBV5-6,TRBJ2-7,CASSLAGGIRSYEQYF,TGTGCCAGCAGCTTAGCAGGGGGGATAAGATCCTACGAGCAGTACTTC
.,TRBD2,TRBV4-1,TRBJ2-3,CASSRTSQDTQYF,TGCGCCAGCAGCCGGACTAGCCAAGATACGCAGTATTTT
.,TRBD2,TRBV6-2/TRBV6-3,TRBJ2-1,CASSYSGRAYNEQFF,TGTGCCAGCAGTTACAGCGGGAGGGCCTACAATGAGCAGTTCTTC
.,TRBD1,TRBV30,TRBJ2-7,CAWGPGQGYEQYF,TGTGCCTGGGGTCCCGGACAGGGCTACGAGCAGTACTTC
.,.,TRBV2,TRBJ2-1,CASGRGEMSSYNEQFF,TGTGCCAGCGGGAGGGGGGAGATGAGCTCCTACAATGAGCAGTTCTTC
few,.,TRBV7-2,TRBJ1-1,CASSLAAGPPLSNKAFF,TGTGCCAGCAGCTTAGCGGCAGGACCCCCTCTCTCAAATAAAGCTTTCTTT
few,TRBD2,TRBV6-2/TRBV6-3,TRBJ2-1,CASSFPTPGTSGGLIYNEQFF,TGTGCCAGCAGTTTCCCTACCCCCGGGACTAGCGGGGGGCTGATCTACAATGAGCAGTTCTTC
.,.,TRBV9,TRBJ2-7,CASSVVASSYEQYF,TGTGCCAGCAGCGTAGTTGCGAGCTCCTACGAGCAGTACTTC
.,.,TRBV2,TRBJ2-7,CASSVHEISYEQYF,TGTGCCAGCAGCGTACACGAAATATCCTACGAGCAGTACTTC
.,TRBD2,TRBV7-3,TRBJ2-3,CASSGSGTSGKISTDTQYF,TGTGCCAGCAGCGGTTCCGGGACTAGCGGGAAAATAAGCACAGATACGCAGTATTTT
.,.,TRBV19,TRBJ1-1,CASSMRQTEAFF,TGTGCCAGTAGTATGAGGCAAACTGAAGCTTTCTTT
once,.,TRBV28,TRBJ1-3,CASFASPSGNTIYF,TGTGCCAGCTTTGCGTCGCCCTCTGGAAACACCATATATTTT
few,TRBD1,TRBV5-4,TRBJ2-1,CASSEGQGRYNEQFF,TGTGCCAGCAGCGAGGGACAGGGTCGGTACAATGAGCAGTTCTTC
.,.,TRBV9,TRBJ1-5,CASSVGTGNQPQHF,TGTGCCAGCAGCGTAGGGACCGGCAATCAGCCCCAGCATTTT